A single sample gave rise to the 20 T cell receptor beta chains below, sequenced in a study of shared T cell receptors in the human thymus. Profiled with immunoSEQ multiplex PCR; TCRdb holds only in-frame clones, not every one. This table has about 660,000 clones, over 75% appearing once. The same data also contributed to another study, on human thymus T cells.

Sample: thymocytes. The receptor source for this set is a boy in the first two years of life with a congenital heart defect.

V and J are TRBV9 and TRBJ1-2, with TRBD1 as a possible D gene (5 bases). The CDR3 contains 15 residues. Looked up from germline, CDR1 is SGDLS and CDR2 is YYNGEE. Trimming cost V 4 bases and J 1 base, with 14 bases left between them. The CDR3 DNA follows: TGTGCCAGCAGCCCGGGGGGGGTGCGTAACTATGGCTACACCTTC. Translated: CASSPGGVRNYGYTF.

The V call is TRBV4-1, the J call TRBJ1-2, with D maybe TRBD1 (6 bases). CDR3 length: 14 residues. The germline gives CDR1 MGHRA, CDR2 YSYEKL. V lost 1 base and J 8 bases, leaving 14 bases between the germline ends. CDR3 residues: CASSQVRGLSGYTF. The CDR3 nucleotides read TGCGCCAGCAGCCAAGTGCGGGGGCTGTCAGGCTACACCTTC.

The sample holds one count of this clone. The CDR3 loop reads CASSSGWDSDYRSVRELFF. CDR3 nucleotide sequence: TGTGCCAGCAGCTCCGGCTGGGACAGCGATTATAGGAGTGTCAGGGAGCTGTTTTTT. V gene TRBV9 combines with J gene TRBJ2-2, with 7 bases identical to TRBD1. J gave up 9 bases and V 4 bases, and 24 bases lay outside the gene matches. The CDR3 has 19 amino acids. In germline, CDR1 is SGDLS, CDR2 YYNGEE.

The chain recombines TRBV10-3 with TRBJ2-3; 12 nucleotides agree with TRBD2. The CDR3 length is 18 residues. V dropped 4 bases and J dropped 7; count of bases not matched to a gene: 15. Looked up from germline, CDR1 is ENHRY and CDR2 is SYGVKD. Written as DNA, the CDR3 is TGTGCCATCAGTGCAACTAGCGGGAGGACCCCGGTGCCGAATACGCAGTATTTT. Translation: CAISATSGRTPVPNTQYF.

V gene TRBV4-3 combines with J gene TRBJ2-3, with D perhaps TRBD2 (5 bases). The germline V and J ends were trimmed by 3 bases and 2 bases, with 9 bases remaining between them. This CDR3 has 14 residues. Per germline, CDR1 LGHNA and CDR2 YSLEER. DNA of the CDR3: TGCGCCAGCAGCCACTCCGGGGTCACAGATACGCAGTATTTT. Protein product: CASSHSGVTDTQYF.

The V call is TRBV30, the J call TRBJ2-1, with 7 bases fitting TRBD2. The CDR3 spans 14 residues. Looked up from germline, CDR1 is GTSNPN and CDR2 is SVGIG (reference sequence). V was pared by 4 bases and J by 5 bases, with 8 bases of the junction left unmatched. The chain's CDR3 is CAWNPAGENNEQFF. The CDR3 DNA follows: TGTGCCTGGAACCCCGCGGGGGAGAACAATGAGCAGTTCTTC.

This clone was seen a handful of times. The gene calls are TRBV6-1 and TRBJ2-1; TRBD2 matches at 8 bases. V lost 10 bases to trimming and J lost 8 bases; unmatched junction nucleotides: 7. Germline V gene sequence: CDR1 MNHNS, CDR2 SASEGT. The CDR3 runs 12 residues. The CDR3 reads CATLSGSDEQFF. The CDR3 DNA sequence: TGTGCCACCTTGAGCGGGAGCGATGAGCAGTTCTTC.

The chain links TRBV5-6 to TRBJ1-2; no reliable D call. V gave up 0 bases and J gave up 8 bases, with 14 bases separating them. The CDR3 has 14 residues. Germline CDR1 is SGHDT and CDR2 is YYEEEE. The CDR3 region has the DNA TGTGCCAGCAGCTTGGCCGTTTTCCCTTTAGGCTACACCTTC. This encodes CASSLAVFPLGYTF.

The chain couples TRBV7-9 to TRBJ2-6; D is uncertain. Per germline, CDR1 SEHNR and CDR2 FQNEAQ (reference sequence). Trimming cost V 3 bases and J 1 base, with 10 bases left between them. CDR3 length: 16 residues. CDR3 loop: CASSFERGSGANVLTF. The CDR3 nucleotides are TGTGCCAGCAGCTTTGAGCGAGGATCTGGGGCCAACGTCCTGACTTTC.

J is TRBJ2-7 and V is TRBV7-9; weak D call: TRBD2 (6 bases). V was cut by 5 bases and J by 4 bases, with 15 bases left in between. This CDR3 has 14 amino acids. Germline CDR1 reads SEHNR; CDR2 reads FQNEAQ (reference sequence). DNA of the CDR3: TGTGCCAGCAGCCCGGGAGAGGATATTTACGAGCAGTACTTC. Translation: CASSPGEDIYEQYF.

The chain has TRBV13 and TRBJ2-1; perhaps TRBD2 as D (5 bases). The CDR3 length is 13 residues. Trimming cost V 1 base and J 8 bases, with 9 bases left between them. CDR1 and CDR2 from the germline V gene are PRHDT and FYEKMQ (reference sequence). CDR3 coding DNA: TGTGCCAGCAGCTTAGCGGGATTTTATGAGCAGTTCTTC. Amino acid sequence: CASSLAGFYEQFF.

This sequence joins TRBV5-5 and TRBJ2-2, with 12 bases matching TRBD1. The CDR3 is 14 amino acids. The germline CDR1 and CDR2 sequences are SGHKS and YYEKEE (reference sequence). Losses at the gene ends were 3 bases for V and 8 bases for J; bases not matched to a gene: 2. CDR3 nucleotide sequence: TGTGCCAGCAGCTCGGGACAGGGGGCTGGGGAGCTGTTTTTT. It codes for CASSSGQGAGELFF.

The chain employs TRBV12-5 and TRBJ1-2; 10 positions agree with TRBD1. Losses at the gene ends were 3 bases for V and 14 bases for J; bases not matched to a gene: 21. The CDR3 contains 17 residues. The V gene's germline CDR1 is LGHNT and CDR2 FRNRAP. The CDR3 DNA follows: TGTGCTAGTGGTTTACCGGGACAGGGGCGTCAGGCCTTAGTGGAAACCTTC. It encodes CASGLPGQGRQALVETF.

This clone showed up just once. The V and J genes are TRBV5-1 and TRBJ2-5; D remains unclear. Judging by the DNA end, TRBJ2-7 fits better; the J call may be wrong. The CDR3 sequence is 17 residues long. Germline V gives CDR1 SGHRS, CDR2 YFSETQ. The CDR3 sequence: CASSLEAVRRTFYEQYF. CDR3 DNA: TGCGCCAGCAGCTTGGAGGCGGTACGGAGAACTTTCTACGAGCAGTACTTC.

This clone was detected a few times. This chain links TRBV6-6 with TRBJ2-3; 11 bases are shared with TRBD2. The germline gives CDR1 MNHNY, CDR2 SVGAGI (reference sequence). The CDR3 is made up of 16 amino acids. The trim removed 4 bases at V and 5 bases at J, leaving 8 bases unmatched. The CDR3 DNA sequence: TGTGCCAGCAGTTCCGGGACTAGCGGAGGAGGAGATACGCAGTATTTT. Protein product: CASSSGTSGGGDTQYF.

This chain joins TRBV28 and TRBJ2-7; weak D call: TRBD1 (6 bases). Germline V gene data show CDR1 as MDHEN and CDR2 as SYDVKM. With 5 bases removed from V and 2 bases from J, the gap between germline ends came to 22 bases. The CDR3 contains 17 residues. Here the CDR3 DNA reads TGTGCCAGCAGTACCCACCGTCCGACAGGACGCACCTACGAGCAGTACTTC. It specifies CASSTHRPTGRTYEQYF.

The V call is TRBV28, the J call TRBJ1-1, with unresolved D. The CDR3 is 12 residues long. Trimming cost V 7 bases and J 7 bases, with 13 bases left between them. Germline values: CDR1 MDHEN, CDR2 SYDVKM. This CDR3 is CASTVSSLEAFF. The CDR3 nucleotides read TGTGCCAGCACCGTTAGCTCCCTTGAAGCTTTCTTT. Using reference TRBV28 and TRBJ1-1 for the parts outside the CDR3, the full variable domain is DVKVTQSSRYLVKRTGEKVFLECVQDMDHENMFWYRQDPGLGLRLIYFSYDVKMKEKGDIPEGYSVSREKKERFSLILESASTNQTSMYLCASTVSSLEAFFGQGTRLTVV.

This clone was seen a single time. The gene calls are TRBV28 and TRBJ2-7, with TRBD2 matching over 12 bases. The germline gives CDR1 MDHEN, CDR2 SYDVKM. V shed 3 bases, J shed 3 bases, and the junction held 12 bases outside the gene matches. The CDR3 runs 18 residues. CDR3 protein: CASSFRTSGEGGYYEQYF. The CDR3 DNA follows: TGTGCCAGCAGTTTTCGGACTAGCGGGGAGGGCGGCTACTACGAGCAGTACTTC.

V is TRBV5-6 and J is TRBJ2-5, with a weak D call TRBD1 (6 bases). Trimming took 1 base from V and 5 from J, leaving 18 bases between them. This CDR3 comprises 16 residues. Germline V gives CDR1 SGHDT, CDR2 YYEEEE. CDR3 residues: CASSLPQGMARETQYF. In nucleotides, the CDR3 is TGTGCCAGCAGCTTGCCACAGGGCATGGCTCGGGAGACCCAGTACTTC.

The chain has TRBV6-1 and TRBJ1-1; the D is unclear. CDR1 and CDR2 from the germline V gene are MNHNS and SASEGT. This CDR3 has 15 amino acids. Between the trimmed V and J ends, which lost 2 bases and 4 bases, there was a span of 14 bases. The CDR3: CASSERWTSVTEAFF. CDR3 coding DNA: TGTGCCAGCAGTGAAAGGTGGACTTCGGTCACTGAAGCTTTCTTT.